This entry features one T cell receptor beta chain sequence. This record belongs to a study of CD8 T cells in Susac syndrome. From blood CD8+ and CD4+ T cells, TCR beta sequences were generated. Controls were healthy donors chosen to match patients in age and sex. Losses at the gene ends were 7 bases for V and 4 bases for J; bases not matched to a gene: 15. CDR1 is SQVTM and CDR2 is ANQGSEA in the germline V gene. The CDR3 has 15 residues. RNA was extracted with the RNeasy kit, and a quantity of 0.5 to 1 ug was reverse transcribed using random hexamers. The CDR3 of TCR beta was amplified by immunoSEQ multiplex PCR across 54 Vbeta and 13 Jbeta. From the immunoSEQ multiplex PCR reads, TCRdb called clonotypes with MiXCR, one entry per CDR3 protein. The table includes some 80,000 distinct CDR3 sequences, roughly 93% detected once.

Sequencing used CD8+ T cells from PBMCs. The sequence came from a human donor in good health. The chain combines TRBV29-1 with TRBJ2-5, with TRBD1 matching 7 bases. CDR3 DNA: TGCAGCGGTCTTCCCGGGACAGATAGTCGAGAGACCCAGTACTTC. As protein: CSGLPGTDSRETQYF.